These 4 T cell receptor beta chains originate from one sample sequenced in a study of beta chain features in type 1 diabetes. The study reverse transcribed the entire isolated RNA, so it sequenced expressed TCRB transcripts. The table came from immunoSEQ multiplex PCR; TCRdb's copy has only in-frame clones and leaves some out. The table records just over 150,000 clones, approximately 10% of them present only once. Sequencing was performed on central memory CD4+ T cells from blood. The receptors derive from a man aged 18 to 30 in good health.

Only a few counts were recorded for this clone. This chain joins TRBV6-5 and TRBJ2-3, with D tentatively TRBD2 (6 bases). The V end was cut by 4 bases, the J end by 6 bases, with 17 bases between. CDR1 and CDR2 (germline): MNHEY, SVGAGI. The CDR3 is 15 residues long. CDR3 DNA: TGTGCCAGCAGTTTAACGGGAGTATCAGGCGATACGCAGTATTTT. Translating gives CASSLTGVSGDTQYF.

The V gene is TRBV9, the J gene TRBJ1-5; 12 bases line up with TRBD1. The CDR3 has 18 residues. V lost 0 bases to trimming and J lost 4 bases; unmatched junction nucleotides: 8. CDR1 is SGDLS and CDR2 is YYNGEE in the germline V gene. DNA of the CDR3: TGTGCCAGCAGCGTAGGAGGGACAGGGGGCTTTGGGAATCAGCCCCAGCATTTT. This codes for CASSVGGTGGFGNQPQHF.

The V call is TRBV7-3, the J call TRBJ2-4; D perhaps matches TRBD1 (5 bases). Germline CDR1 and CDR2: SGHTA and FQGTGA. The germline V and J ends were trimmed by 5 bases and 5 bases, with 10 bases remaining between them. The CDR3 is 13 amino acids. CDR3 DNA: TGTGCCAGCAGCCCGGACACCGAAAACATTCAGTACTTC. The encoded protein is CASSPDTENIQYF.

There are a few counts of this clone. This sequence joins TRBV20-1 and TRBJ1-1; D is ambiguous. The germline V gene encodes CDR1 DFQATT and CDR2 SNEGSKA (reference sequence). The CDR3 extends over 10 amino acids. Trimming took 6 bases from V and 7 from J, leaving 9 bases between them. CDR3 amino acids: CSARTVEAFF. The CDR3 DNA follows: TGCAGTGCAAGAACAGTTGAAGCTTTCTTT.